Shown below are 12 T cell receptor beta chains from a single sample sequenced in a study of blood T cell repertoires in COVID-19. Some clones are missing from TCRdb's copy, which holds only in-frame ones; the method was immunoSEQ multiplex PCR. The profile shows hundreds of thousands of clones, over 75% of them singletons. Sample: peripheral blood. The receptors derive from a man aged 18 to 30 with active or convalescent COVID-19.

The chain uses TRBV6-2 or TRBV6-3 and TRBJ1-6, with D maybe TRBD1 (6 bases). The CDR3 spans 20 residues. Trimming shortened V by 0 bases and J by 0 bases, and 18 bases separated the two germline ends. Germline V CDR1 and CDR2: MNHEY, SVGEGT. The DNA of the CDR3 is TGTGCCAGCAGTTACTCTATCAGGGGACGAAGGAGCTCCTATAATTCACCCCTCCACTTT. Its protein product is CASSYSIRGRRSSYNSPLHF.

CDR3 nucleotide sequence: TGTGCCAGCAGCTTGGCCCTAGCGGGGCAAGAGACCCAGTACTTC. Its translation is CASSLALAGQETQYF. V gene TRBV5-4 combines with J gene TRBJ2-5, with TRBD2 matching over 9 bases. J gave up 2 bases and V 0 bases, and 2 bases lay outside the gene matches. Germline-derived CDR1 and CDR2 are SGHNT and YYREEE (reference sequence). CDR3 length equals 15 residues.

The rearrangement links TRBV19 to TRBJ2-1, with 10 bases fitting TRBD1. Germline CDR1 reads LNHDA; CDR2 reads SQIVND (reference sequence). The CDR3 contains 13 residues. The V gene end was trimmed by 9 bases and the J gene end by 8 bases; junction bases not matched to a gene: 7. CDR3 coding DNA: TGTGCCAGCTCCGGGACAGGGGTCTATGAGCAGTTCTTC. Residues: CASSGTGVYEQFF.

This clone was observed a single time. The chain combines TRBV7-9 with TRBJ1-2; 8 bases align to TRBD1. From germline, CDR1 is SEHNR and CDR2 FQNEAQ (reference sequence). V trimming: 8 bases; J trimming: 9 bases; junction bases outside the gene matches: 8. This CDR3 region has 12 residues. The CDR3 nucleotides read TGTGCCAGCCCGGGGCCAGGGGGCAGCTACACCTTC. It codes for CASPGPGGSYTF.

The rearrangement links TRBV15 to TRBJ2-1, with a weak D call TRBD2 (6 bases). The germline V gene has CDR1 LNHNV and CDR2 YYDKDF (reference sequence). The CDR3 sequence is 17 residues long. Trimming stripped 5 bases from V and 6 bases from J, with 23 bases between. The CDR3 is CATSASRAGRDGNEQFF. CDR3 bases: TGTGCCACCAGCGCCAGTAGGGCAGGGCGGGATGGCAATGAGCAGTTCTTC. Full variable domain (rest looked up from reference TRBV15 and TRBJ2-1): DAMVIQNPRYQVTQFGKPVTLSCSQTLNHNVMYWYQQKSSQAPKLLFHYYDKDFNNEADTPDNFQSRRPNTSFCFLDIRSPGLGDTAMYLCATSASRAGRDGNEQFFGPGTRLTVL.

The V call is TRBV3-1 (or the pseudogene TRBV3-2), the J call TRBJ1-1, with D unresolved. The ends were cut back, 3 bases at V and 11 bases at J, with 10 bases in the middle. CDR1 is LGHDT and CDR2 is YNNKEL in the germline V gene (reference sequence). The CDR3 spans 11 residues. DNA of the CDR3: TGTGCCAGCAGCCACGGCGGTTGGGCTTTCTTT. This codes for CASSHGGWAFF.

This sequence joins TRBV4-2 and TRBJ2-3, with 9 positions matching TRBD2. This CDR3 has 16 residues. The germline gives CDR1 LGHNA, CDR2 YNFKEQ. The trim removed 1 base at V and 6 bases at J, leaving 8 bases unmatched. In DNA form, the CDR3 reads TGTGCCAGCAGCCAAGTGTCTAGCGGGGTACGGGATACGCAGTATTTT. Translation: CASSQVSSGVRDTQYF.

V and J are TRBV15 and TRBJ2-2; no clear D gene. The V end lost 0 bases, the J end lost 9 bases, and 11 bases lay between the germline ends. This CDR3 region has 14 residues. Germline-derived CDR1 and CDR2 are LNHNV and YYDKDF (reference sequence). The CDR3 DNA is TGTGCCACCAGCAGAGATCTGAGCGCCAGGGAGCTGTTTTTT. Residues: CATSRDLSARELFF.

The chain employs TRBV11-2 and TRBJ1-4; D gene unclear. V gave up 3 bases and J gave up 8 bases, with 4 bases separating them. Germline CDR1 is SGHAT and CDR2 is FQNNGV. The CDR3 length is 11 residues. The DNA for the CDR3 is TGTGCCAGCAGCTTCTCCGAAAAACTGTTTTTT. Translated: CASSFSEKLFF.

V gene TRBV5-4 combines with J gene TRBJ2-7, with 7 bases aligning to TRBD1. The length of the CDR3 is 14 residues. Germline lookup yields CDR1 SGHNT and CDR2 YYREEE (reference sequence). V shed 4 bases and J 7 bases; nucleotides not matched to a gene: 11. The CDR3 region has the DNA TGTGCCAGCAGCAACACGGGACAGTTGAGAGAGCAGTACTTC. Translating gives CASSNTGQLREQYF.

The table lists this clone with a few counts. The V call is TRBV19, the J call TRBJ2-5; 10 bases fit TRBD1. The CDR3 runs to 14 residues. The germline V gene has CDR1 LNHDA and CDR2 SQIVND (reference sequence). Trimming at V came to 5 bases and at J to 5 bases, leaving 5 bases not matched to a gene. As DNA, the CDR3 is TGTGCCAGTAGTCCCGGACAGGGGGGCGAGACCCAGTACTTC. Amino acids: CASSPGQGGETQYF. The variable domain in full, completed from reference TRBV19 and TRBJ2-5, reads DGGITQSPKYLFRKEGQNVTLSCEQNLNHDAMYWYRQDPGQGLRLIYYSQIVNDFQKGDIAEGYSVSREKKESFPLTVTSAQKNPTAFYLCASSPGQGGETQYFGPGTRLLVL.

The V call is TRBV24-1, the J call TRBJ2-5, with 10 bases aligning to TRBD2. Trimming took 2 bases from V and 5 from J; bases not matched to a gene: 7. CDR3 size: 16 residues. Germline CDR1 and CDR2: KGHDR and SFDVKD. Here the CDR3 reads CATSDSQRGGVETQYF. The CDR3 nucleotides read TGTGCCACCAGTGATTCTCAGCGGGGGGGCGTGGAGACCCAGTACTTC.